The 15 T cell receptor beta chains presented below share a single source sample, sequenced in a study of blood T cell repertoires in COVID-19. Data came from immunoSEQ multiplex PCR; TCRdb stores just in-frame clones and leaves some out. The sample yields about 210,000 clones, over 75% seen once. The sequenced material came from peripheral blood. These receptors all stem from a woman aged 70 to 79 with COVID-19, enrolled during active disease.

The gene calls are TRBV27 and TRBJ2-7, with 7 bases identical to TRBD1. The CDR3 consists of 16 residues. CDR1 is MNHEY, CDR2 SMNVEV, per germline (reference sequence). The ends lost 6 bases at V and 3 bases at J; junction bases unmatched: 14. The CDR3 DNA reads as TGTGCCAGCAGCCCTAACCCCCGGGACAGTTTCTACGAGCAGTACTTC. It yields the protein CASSPNPRDSFYEQYF.

The chain has TRBV27 and TRBJ1-5; D not resolved. This CDR3 comprises 13 residues. Looked up from germline, CDR1 is MNHEY and CDR2 is SMNVEV (reference sequence). V lost 1 base and J lost 5, with 6 bases in between. This CDR3 reads CASSLFIDQPQHF. CDR3 sequence (DNA): TGTGCCAGCAGTTTATTCATTGATCAGCCCCAGCATTTT.

The chain couples TRBV7-2 to TRBJ2-3; TRBD2 agrees at 9 bases. V dropped 2 bases and J dropped 6; count of bases not matched to a gene: 9. The CDR3 spans 16 residues. The V gene's germline CDR1 is SGHTA and CDR2 FQGNSA. CDR3 region: CASSLIGGGAADTQYF. The CDR3 bases are TGTGCCAGCAGCTTAATTGGCGGGGGGGCCGCGGATACGCAGTATTTT.

V usage is TRBV7-6 and J usage is TRBJ2-7; 12 bases map to TRBD2. In germline, CDR1 is SGHVS, CDR2 FNYEAQ. J lost 2 bases, V lost 0 bases, and 2 bases had no gene match. This CDR3 region has 16 residues. The CDR3 loop is CASSLATSGSTYEQYF. The CDR3 DNA reads TGTGCCAGCAGCTTAGCGACTAGCGGGAGCACCTACGAGCAGTACTTC.

The chain combines TRBV2 with TRBJ2-5; 13 nucleotides line up with TRBD2. Looked up from germline, CDR1 is SNHLY and CDR2 is FYNNEI. V lost 7 bases and J lost 4; bases outside the gene matches: 6. The length of the CDR3 is 15 residues. The CDR3 is CASTWGLAGTETQYF. DNA for the CDR3: TGTGCCAGCACCTGGGGACTAGCGGGAACAGAGACCCAGTACTTC.

The J gene is TRBJ1-5, the V gene TRBV6-5; D is uncertain. The germline V gene has CDR1 MNHEY and CDR2 SVGAGI. CDR3 length: 13 residues. V lost 0 bases, J lost 7 bases, and 7 bases lay in between. The CDR3, as DNA: TGTGCCAGCAGTTACTCTAGCGGGCAGCCCCAGCATTTT. Its translation: CASSYSSGQPQHF.

This clone was recorded a few times. The chain carries TRBV10-3 and TRBJ2-1, with D tentatively TRBD1 (8 bases). The CDR3 runs 20 residues. CDR1 is ENHRY and CDR2 is SYGVKD in the germline V gene. V shed 4 bases and J shed 9 bases, with 34 bases lying between them. This chain's CDR3 is CAISAKAGTGPSGRLGEQFF. The CDR3 DNA follows: TGTGCCATCAGTGCCAAAGCGGGGACAGGCCCTTCCGGAAGATTAGGTGAGCAGTTCTTC.

The chain has TRBV7-2 and TRBJ2-4; 10 bases map to TRBD2. In germline, CDR1 is SGHTA, CDR2 FQGNSA. The V segment lost 2 bases and the J segment 0 bases; nucleotides outside the gene matches: 1. The CDR3 extends over 16 amino acids. The DNA for the CDR3 is TGTGCCAGCAGCTTAACTAGCGGGGTAGCCAAAAACATTCAGTACTTC. Translated, it gives CASSLTSGVAKNIQYF. Full variable domain (remainder filled in from reference TRBV7-2 and TRBJ2-4): GAGVSQSPSNKVTEKGKDVELRCDPISGHTALYWYRQSLGQGLEFLIYFQGNSAPDKSGLPSDRFSAERTGGSVSTLTIQRTQQEDSAVYLCASSLTSGVAKNIQYFGAGTRLSVL.

V usage is TRBV4-3 and J usage is TRBJ2-1, with TRBD1 matching over 10 bases. The junction had 11 bases not matched to a gene; V was cut back by 3 bases and J by 9 bases. CDR3 length equals 16 residues. Germline-derived CDR1 and CDR2 are LGHNA and YSLEER. CDR3 loop: CASSQAGTGARGEQFF. The CDR3 nucleotides read TGCGCCAGCAGCCAGGCCGGGACAGGGGCGAGGGGTGAGCAGTTCTTC.

The V call is TRBV3-1 (or the pseudogene TRBV3-2), the J call TRBJ1-1, with TRBD1 as a possible D gene (5 bases). The CDR3 extends over 14 amino acids. Trimming removed 2 bases from V and 8 bases from J, with 15 bases in between. Germline V gives CDR1 LGHDT, CDR2 YNNKEL (reference sequence). The CDR3 sequence is CASSQRYGATEAFF. For the CDR3, the DNA is TGTGCCAGCAGCCAAAGGTATGGGGCCACCGAAGCTTTCTTT.

The chain couples TRBV10-3 to TRBJ1-1; D perhaps matches TRBD1 (6 bases). The CDR3 runs 13 residues. Germline V gene sequence: CDR1 ENHRY, CDR2 SYGVKD. Trimming took off 11 bases at V and 4 bases at J, with 17 bases between the two ends. This CDR3 is CAGRDKPVTEAFF. CDR3 DNA sequence: TGTGCCGGGAGGGACAAACCTGTCACTGAAGCTTTCTTT.

V gene TRBV4-3 combines with J gene TRBJ1-5, with TRBD1 identical over 9 bases. CDR3 length: 20 residues. Germline trimming cut 1 base from V and 5 bases from J; bases unmatched to any gene: 18. Germline CDR1 reads LGHNA; CDR2 reads YSLEER. The CDR3 reads CASSQGYSLLGTGTDQPQHF. In DNA form, the CDR3 reads TGCGCCAGCAGCCAAGGGTATAGTCTATTAGGGACAGGGACCGATCAGCCCCAGCATTTT.

There are a few counts of this clone. V and J are TRBV12-2 and TRBJ2-7; the tabulated D call, TRBD2, remains unverified against the DNA. TRBV12-2 is deemed a pseudogene. The CDR3 length is 17 residues. The CDR3 protein is CASRLSPLLAGVYEQYF. CDR3 DNA sequence: TGTGCAAGTCGCTTATCCCCCCTCCTAGCTGGCGTCTACGAGCAGTACTTC.

The chain carries TRBV9 and TRBJ1-2; 7 bases are shared with TRBD1. Trimming took 1 base from V and 4 from J; bases not matched to a gene: 4. Germline CDR1 reads SGDLS; CDR2 reads YYNGEE. The CDR3 loop spans 14 amino acids. This CDR3 is CASSVTGAGYGYTF. Written as DNA, the CDR3 is TGTGCCAGCAGCGTAACAGGGGCCGGCTATGGCTACACCTTC.

The V gene is TRBV11-3, the J gene TRBJ2-7, with D perhaps TRBD1 (6 bases). The ends were cut back, 5 bases at V and 7 bases at J, with 24 bases in the middle. The germline V gene has CDR1 SGHNT and CDR2 YENEEA. This CDR3 has 16 residues. CDR3 bases: TGTGCCAGCAGCCAACACTGGGACCCTAGACAGGCTGAGCAGTACTTC. It specifies CASSQHWDPRQAEQYF.